The 21 T cell receptor beta chains below were found in one sample sequenced in a study of CD8 T cells in Susac syndrome. Random-hexamer reverse transcription was applied to roughly 0.5 to 1 ug RNA. TCRdb used MiXCR to reprocess the immunoSEQ multiplex PCR reads, holding one entry per CDR3 protein. Among hundreds of thousands of distinct CDR3 sequences, approximately 95% were seen once, and the ten largest hold around 0.1%. The sample taken for sequencing was CD4+ T cells from PBMCs. The receptors were sampled from a human donor with Susac syndrome.

The genes are TRBV28 and TRBJ2-7, with D perhaps matching TRBD1 or TRBD2 (5 bases each). The germline CDR1 and CDR2 sequences are MDHEN and SYDVKM. The CDR3 spans 12 residues. V was shortened by 8 bases and J by 5 bases, with 13 bases between the two germline ends. As DNA, the CDR3 is TGTGCCAGCGGGACCTTGGGTAACGAGCAGTACTTC. Translation: CASGTLGNEQYF. The full variable domain, in which reference TRBV28 and TRBJ2-7 provide the parts outside the CDR3, is DVKVTQSSRYLVKRTGEKVFLECVQDMDHENMFWYRQDPGLGLRLIYFSYDVKMKEKGDIPEGYSVSREKKERFSLILESASTNQTSMYLCASGTLGNEQYFGPGTRLTVT.

This chain joins TRBV5-1 and TRBJ2-7; D possibly corresponds to TRBD1 (6 bases). Trimming cost V 4 bases and J 0 bases, with 11 bases left between them. This CDR3 is built from 14 residues. Germline V CDR1 and CDR2: SGHRS, YFSETQ. The CDR3 sequence: CASSITGSSYEQYF. CDR3 nucleotides: TGCGCCAGCAGCATAACAGGGAGCTCCTACGAGCAGTACTTC.

The chain carries TRBV2 and TRBJ2-4; D not certain. CDR1 is SNHLY and CDR2 is FYNNEI in the germline V gene. The length of the CDR3 is 15 residues. V was shortened by 6 bases and J by 0 bases, with 12 bases between the two germline ends. The CDR3: CASSSDELAKNIQYF. The CDR3 region has the DNA TGTGCCAGCAGCTCGGACGAGTTAGCCAAAAACATTCAGTACTTC. The full variable domain, completed using reference TRBV2 and TRBJ2-4, is EPEVTQTPSHQVTQMGQEVILRCVPISNHLYFYWYRQILGQKVEFLVSFYNNEISEKSEIFDDQFSVERPDGSNFTLKIRSTKLEDSAMYFCASSSDELAKNIQYFGAGTRLSVL.

Here the CDR3 reads CASSLSGRSRNEQFF. In nucleotides, the CDR3 is TGTGCCAGCAGTCTTAGCGGGAGGAGCCGAAATGAGCAGTTCTTC. V and J are TRBV28 and TRBJ2-1; TRBD2 matches 10 bases. V gave up 5 bases and J gave up 7 bases; unmatched junction bases: 8. The CDR3 is 15 residues long. CDR1 is MDHEN and CDR2 is SYDVKM in the germline V gene.

V usage is TRBV28 and J usage is TRBJ2-5; the D call may be TRBD1 or TRBD2 (6 bases each). This CDR3 comprises 12 residues. Germline V gene data show CDR1 as MDHEN and CDR2 as SYDVKM. The V end was cut by 10 bases, the J end by 5 bases, with 14 bases between. CDR3 sequence reads: CATLQGRETQYF. CDR3 bases: TGTGCCACCCTGCAGGGGAGGGAGACCCAGTACTTC. Based on the CDR3 plus reference TRBV28 and TRBJ2-5, the full variable domain is DVKVTQSSRYLVKRTGEKVFLECVQDMDHENMFWYRQDPGLGLRLIYFSYDVKMKEKGDIPEGYSVSREKKERFSLILESASTNQTSMYLCATLQGRETQYFGPGTRLLVL.

Only one count was recorded for this clonotype. The chain recombines TRBV27 with TRBJ2-5; no definite D call. There are 14 residues in the CDR3. Trimming cost V 2 bases and J 2 bases, with 9 bases left between them. Germline V gene sequence: CDR1 MNHEY, CDR2 SMNVEV (reference sequence). CDR3 coding DNA: TGTGCCAGCAGTTTAATTGGCTATCAAGAGACCCAGTACTTC. Protein product: CASSLIGYQETQYF.

The gene calls are TRBV30 and TRBJ1-2, with D possibly TRBD1 on 5 matching bases. Trimming stripped 5 bases from V and 2 bases from J, with 27 bases between. The CDR3 has 18 amino acids. Germline CDR1 and CDR2: GTSNPN and SVGIG (reference sequence). CDR3 protein: CAWDRELRTAHQNYGYTF. The CDR3 DNA sequence: TGTGCCTGGGACAGAGAACTTAGAACCGCGCATCAAAACTATGGCTACACCTTC.

This clonotype appeared a single time. As DNA, the CDR3 is TGTGCCAGCAGCCAAGAGGGGACAGGGGTCCGCTACGAGCAGTACTTC. Translation: CASSQEGTGVRYEQYF. V usage is TRBV14 and J usage is TRBJ2-7, with 10 bases fitting TRBD1. The CDR3 is 16 amino acids. Germline loops: CDR1 SGHDN, CDR2 FVKESK. V shed 0 bases, J shed 3 bases, and the junction held 5 bases outside the gene matches. The whole variable domain, remainder taken from reference TRBV14 and TRBJ2-7, is EAGVTQFPSHSVIEKGQTVTLRCDPISGHDNLYWYRRVMGKEIKFLLHFVKESKQDESGMPNNRFLAERTGGTYSTLKVQPAELEDSGVYFCASSQEGTGVRYEQYFGPGTRLTVT.

Notes on this clonotype: Relative to the germline gene, one junction end is altered; a read error may explain this. The chain uses TRBV30 and TRBJ1-1, with D possibly TRBD1 on 5 matching bases. Germline V gene sequence: CDR1 GTSNPN, CDR2 SVGIG (reference sequence). This CDR3 region has 11 residues. CDR3 amino acids: CAWSVDFGAEF. The CDR3 DNA sequence: TGTGCCTGGAGTGTAGATTTCGGGGCGGAGTTT.

V and J are TRBV10-3 and TRBJ1-1; 7 bases match TRBD1. CDR1 and CDR2 (germline): ENHRY, SYGVKD. With V trimmed by 10 bases and J by 1 base, 6 bases remained unmatched. The CDR3 is made up of 13 amino acids. CDR3 bases: TGTGCCACCTCCGGACAGGAGAACACTGAAGCTTTCTTT. Amino acid sequence: CATSGQENTEAFF.

This rearrangement joins TRBV7-9 to TRBJ1-1; D remains unclear. Germline lookup yields CDR1 SEHNR and CDR2 FQNEAQ (reference sequence). V shed 1 base and J shed 2 bases, with 8 bases lying between them. The CDR3 extends over 14 amino acids. DNA of the CDR3: TGTGCCAGCAGCTTAGGGAACGTAAACACTGAAGCTTTCTTT. Its protein product is CASSLGNVNTEAFF.

The V gene is TRBV20-1, the J gene TRBJ1-2; 8 bases match TRBD1. The CDR3 covers 12 residues. The trim removed 4 bases at V and 8 bases at J, leaving 6 bases unmatched. Looked up from germline, CDR1 is DFQATT and CDR2 is SNEGSKA (reference sequence). The CDR3 bases are TGCAGTGCTACCCAGGGGGCAAAGGGCTACACCTTC. It translates to CSATQGAKGYTF.

The chain has TRBV23-1 and TRBJ2-5; tentative D call: TRBD1 (6 bases). TRBV23-1 is flagged as an ORF with uncertain function. The CDR3 covers 15 residues. Trimming shortened V by 3 bases and J by 3 bases, and 14 bases separated the two germline ends. The CDR3 sequence is CASSQFTGTKETQYF. In DNA form, the CDR3 reads TGCGCCAGCAGTCAGTTCACCGGGACAAAAGAGACCCAGTACTTC.

This rearrangement joins TRBV9 to TRBJ2-1; D is ambiguous. V lost 3 bases and J lost 2, with 15 bases in between. The germline gives CDR1 SGDLS, CDR2 YYNGEE. The CDR3 is made up of 16 amino acids. The CDR3 region has the DNA TGTGCCAGCAGCGCCCGCGAACGGGCTACCTACAATGAGCAGTTCTTC. Protein product: CASSARERATYNEQFF.

The chain links TRBV12-3 or TRBV12-4 to TRBJ1-2; D is undetermined. This CDR3 has 11 residues. V was clipped by 3 bases and J by 6 bases, with 5 bases between them. This CDR3 is CASSFLNGYTF. Here the CDR3 DNA reads TGTGCCAGCAGTTTCCTGAATGGCTACACCTTC.

This chain links TRBV7-9 with TRBJ1-2; 8 positions agree with TRBD1. This CDR3 region has 13 residues. With V trimmed by 8 bases and J by 2 bases, 4 bases remained unmatched. Per the germline V gene, CDR1 is SEHNR and CDR2 is FQNEAQ (reference sequence). The CDR3 DNA is TGTGCCAGCGAGGGACAGGTGAACTATGGCTACACCTTC. It is translated as CASEGQVNYGYTF.

The chain combines TRBV24-1 with TRBJ2-1; 10 positions match TRBD2. Per the germline V gene, CDR1 is KGHDR and CDR2 is SFDVKD. The CDR3 runs to 15 residues. The trim removed 4 bases at V and 8 bases at J, leaving 7 bases unmatched. For the CDR3, the DNA is TGTGCCACCAGTGACCCTAGCGGGAGTGGTGATGAGCAGTTCTTC. As protein: CATSDPSGSGDEQFF.

This clonotype appeared a single time. The gene calls are TRBV5-1 and TRBJ2-1; 8 nucleotides match TRBD1. With V trimmed by 4 bases and J by 9 bases, 9 bases remained unmatched. The length of the CDR3 is 14 residues. Germline CDR1 and CDR2: SGHRS and YFSETQ. The CDR3 region is CASSQGTGDSEQFF. As DNA, the CDR3 is TGCGCCAGCAGCCAGGGGACAGGCGACAGTGAGCAGTTCTTC.

V is TRBV9 and J is TRBJ2-2; D possibly corresponds to TRBD2 (6 bases). Germline CDR1 reads SGDLS; CDR2 reads YYNGEE. The CDR3 is 16 amino acids. V was trimmed by 6 bases and J by 3 bases, leaving 18 bases between them. CDR3 coding DNA: TGTGCCAGCAATCAAGTCGGAGGGGCCTACACCGGGGAGCTGTTTTTT. Amino acid sequence: CASNQVGGAYTGELFF.

This rearrangement joins TRBV5-4 to TRBJ2-3; D gene unclear. The CDR3 contains 15 residues. The V and J ends lost 4 bases and 6 bases respectively, with 18 bases between them. Germline V gene data show CDR1 as SGHNT and CDR2 as YYREEE (reference sequence). The CDR3: CASSLLIQGGDTQYF. CDR3 DNA: TGTGCCAGCAGCCTTTTAATCCAAGGTGGGGATACGCAGTATTTT.

The chain recombines TRBV18 with TRBJ2-2, with D hard to call. The germline V gene has CDR1 KGHSH and CDR2 LQKENI. This CDR3 has 14 amino acids. Trimming cost V 9 bases and J 0 bases, with 11 bases left between them. The CDR3 sequence is CASYGRSNTGELFF. The CDR3 bases are TGTGCCAGTTACGGGCGGTCGAACACCGGGGAGCTGTTTTTT.